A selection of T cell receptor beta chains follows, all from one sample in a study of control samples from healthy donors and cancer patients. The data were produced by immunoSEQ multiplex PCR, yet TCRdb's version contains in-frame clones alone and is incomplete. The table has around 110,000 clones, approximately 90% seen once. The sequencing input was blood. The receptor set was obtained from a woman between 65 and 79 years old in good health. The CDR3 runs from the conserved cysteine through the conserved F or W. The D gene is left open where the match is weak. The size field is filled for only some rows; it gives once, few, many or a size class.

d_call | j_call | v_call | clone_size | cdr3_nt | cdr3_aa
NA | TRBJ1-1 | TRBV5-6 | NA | TGTGCCAGCAGCTTGGGAGGGACACCGAACACTGAAGCTTTCTTT | CASSLGGTPNTEAFF
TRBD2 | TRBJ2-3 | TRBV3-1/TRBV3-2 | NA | TGTGCCAGCAGCCCCCTAGCGGGGGGGCTGGGAGATACGCAGTATTTT | CASSPLAGGLGDTQYF
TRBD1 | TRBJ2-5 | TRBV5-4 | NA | TGTGCCAGCAGCTTGGGACAGGGCTCGGAGACCCAGTACTTC | CASSLGQGSETQYF
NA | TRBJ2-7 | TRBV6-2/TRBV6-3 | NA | TGTGCCAGCAGTTGGGGTTGGGCTCTCGAGCAGTACTTC | CASSWGWALEQYF
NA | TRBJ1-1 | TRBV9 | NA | TGTGCCAGCAGCCCGCAGCCGGGGGACACTGAAGCTTTCTTT | CASSPQPGDTEAFF
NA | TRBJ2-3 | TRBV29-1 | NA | TGCAGCGTCCGTTGGGGGTTTGGAACAGATACGCAGTATTTT | CSVRWGFGTDTQYF
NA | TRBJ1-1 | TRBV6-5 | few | TGTGCCAGCAGCACGAGCGGGGGCATCACTGAAGCTTTCTTT | CASSTSGGITEAFF
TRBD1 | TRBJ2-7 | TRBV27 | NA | TGTGCCAGCAGTTACCGACAGGGCCACGAGCAGTACTTC | CASSYRQGHEQYF
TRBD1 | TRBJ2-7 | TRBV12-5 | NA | TGTGCTAGTGGTTGGGGGACAGGACCCTACGAGCAGTACTTC | CASGWGTGPYEQYF
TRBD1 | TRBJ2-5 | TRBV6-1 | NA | TGTGCCAGCAGTGAAAGGGGGCGGTTGGAGACCCAGTACTTC | CASSERGRLETQYF
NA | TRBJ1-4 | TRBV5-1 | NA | TGCGCCAGCAGCCGTGGGGATTCAACTAATGAAAAACTGTTTTTT | CASSRGDSTNEKLFF
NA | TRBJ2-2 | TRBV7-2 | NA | TGTGCCAGCAGCTGGCGGGGGCCCTCACAATCCACCGGGGAGCTGTTTTTT | CASSWRGPSQSTGELFF
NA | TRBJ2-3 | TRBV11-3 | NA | TGTGCCAGCAGCCTCCTTGGGCAGGCGGGTACGCAGTATTTT | CASSLLGQAGTQYF
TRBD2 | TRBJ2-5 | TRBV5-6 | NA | TGTGCCAGCAGCCTTCCCGGGACTAGTGAGACCCAGTACTTC | CASSLPGTSETQYF
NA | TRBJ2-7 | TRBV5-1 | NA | TGCGCCAGCAGCTTGGTTCGGGGATCCTACGAGCAGTACTTC | CASSLVRGSYEQYF
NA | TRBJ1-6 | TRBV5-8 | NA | TGTGCCAGCAGCTTGGACAGGGACAATTCACCCCTCCACTTT | CASSLDRDNSPLHF
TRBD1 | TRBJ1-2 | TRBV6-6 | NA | TGTGCCAGCAGTTACGCGGGACAGCCTAACTATGGCTACACCTTC | CASSYAGQPNYGYTF
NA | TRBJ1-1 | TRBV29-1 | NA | TGCAGCGTTGGAGAGGGTACGTCTGAAGCTTTCTTT | CSVGEGTSEAFF
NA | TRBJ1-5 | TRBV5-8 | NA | TGTGCCAGCAGCATTCCGGGACAAGGAAATCAGCCCCAGCATTTT | CASSIPGQGNQPQHF
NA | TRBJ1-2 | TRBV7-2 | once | TGTGCCAGCAGCTTAGAACAGATTGGCTACACCTTC | CASSLEQIGYTF
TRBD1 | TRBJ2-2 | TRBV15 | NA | TGTGCCACCAGCAGAGACGGAACAGGGGGCTGGACCGGGGAGCTGTTTTTT | CATSRDGTGGWTGELFF
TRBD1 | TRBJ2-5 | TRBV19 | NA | TGTGCCACCTCCGGGACAGGGGGCTACGGGACCCAGTACTTC | CATSGTGGYGTQYF
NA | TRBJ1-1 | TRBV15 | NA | TGTGCCACCAGCAGAGGCGGGGGGGTGACTGAAGCTTTCTTT | CATSRGGGVTEAFF
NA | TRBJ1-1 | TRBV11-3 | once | TGTGCCAGCAGCGATACCACAGGGGAAGCTTTCTTT | CASSDTTGEAFF
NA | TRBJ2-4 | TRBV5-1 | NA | TGCGCCAGTTCCCCCAGGGATGGTCACATTCAGTACTTC | CASSPRDGHIQYF
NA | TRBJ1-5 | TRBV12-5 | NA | TGTGCTAGTGGTTTGGCGGACGGGCCCAATCAGCCCCAGCATTTT | CASGLADGPNQPQHF
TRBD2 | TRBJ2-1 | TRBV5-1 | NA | TGCGCCAGCAGCTTGATAGCGGGGAGCTCCTACAATGAGCAGTTCTTC | CASSLIAGSSYNEQFF
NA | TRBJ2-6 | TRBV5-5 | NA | TGTGCCAGCAGCTTATCCACCCCTGGGGCCAACGTCCTGACTTTC | CASSLSTPGANVLTF
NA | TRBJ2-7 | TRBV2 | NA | TGTGCCAGCAGTGAGACAGTACCCTACGAGCAGTACTTC | CASSETVPYEQYF
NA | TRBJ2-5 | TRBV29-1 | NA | TGCAGCGGAGGGAAGGGGGAGACCCAGTACTTC | CSGGKGETQYF
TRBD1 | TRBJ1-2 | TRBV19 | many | TGTGCCAGTTCCCGAGGGGGACAGATGAACTATGGCTACACCTTC | CASSRGGQMNYGYTF
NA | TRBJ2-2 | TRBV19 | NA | TGTGCCAGTAGTTGGTTAACCGGGGAGCTGTTTTTT | CASSWLTGELFF
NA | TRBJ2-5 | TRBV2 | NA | TGTGCCAGCGTCAGACTGTTCGGAGAGACCCAGTACTTC | CASVRLFGETQYF
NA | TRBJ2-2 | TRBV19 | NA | TGTGCCAGTAGTATAGAGTTCCGGGATCGAGGCACCGGGGAGCTGTTTTTT | CASSIEFRDRGTGELFF
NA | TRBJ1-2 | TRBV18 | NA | TGTGCCAGCTCACCAGGAGGGCAAGACTATGGCTACACCTTC | CASSPGGQDYGYTF
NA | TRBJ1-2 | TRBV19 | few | TGTGCCAGTAGTGGCCAGGCAGACTATGGCTACACCTTC | CASSGQADYGYTF
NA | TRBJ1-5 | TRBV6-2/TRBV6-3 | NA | TGTGCCAGCAGTTCTGGCGGGGTCGAGCTAATGTATAGCAATCAGCCCCAGCATTTT | CASSSGGVELMYSNQPQHF
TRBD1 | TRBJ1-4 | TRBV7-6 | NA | TGTGCCAGCAGCCCAGGGACAGGGGGCCTAACTAATGAAAAACTGTTTTTT | CASSPGTGGLTNEKLFF
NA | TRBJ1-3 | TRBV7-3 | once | TGTGCCAGCAGCTTAACAAGTGGGGACACCATATATTTT | CASSLTSGDTIYF
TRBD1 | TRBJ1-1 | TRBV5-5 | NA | TGTGCCAGCAGCCCAAGGGGGACAGAGAACACTGAAGCTTTCTTT | CASSPRGTENTEAFF
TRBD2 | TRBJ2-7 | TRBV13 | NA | TGTGCCAGCAGCCCCGGACTAGCGGGGGAACCAAACCCCTACGAGCAGTACTTC | CASSPGLAGEPNPYEQYF
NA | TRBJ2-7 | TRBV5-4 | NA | TGTGCCAGCACGCCACAAGGTTCTATCGACGAGCAGTACTTC | CASTPQGSIDEQYF
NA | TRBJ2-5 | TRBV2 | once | TGTGCCAGCAGTGGGAGGGATGGGGCGTCAGAGACCCAGTACTTC | CASSGRDGASETQYF
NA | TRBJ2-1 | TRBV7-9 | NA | TGTGCCAGCAGCCTGACTAGACTCGAGCAGTTCTTC | CASSLTRLEQFF